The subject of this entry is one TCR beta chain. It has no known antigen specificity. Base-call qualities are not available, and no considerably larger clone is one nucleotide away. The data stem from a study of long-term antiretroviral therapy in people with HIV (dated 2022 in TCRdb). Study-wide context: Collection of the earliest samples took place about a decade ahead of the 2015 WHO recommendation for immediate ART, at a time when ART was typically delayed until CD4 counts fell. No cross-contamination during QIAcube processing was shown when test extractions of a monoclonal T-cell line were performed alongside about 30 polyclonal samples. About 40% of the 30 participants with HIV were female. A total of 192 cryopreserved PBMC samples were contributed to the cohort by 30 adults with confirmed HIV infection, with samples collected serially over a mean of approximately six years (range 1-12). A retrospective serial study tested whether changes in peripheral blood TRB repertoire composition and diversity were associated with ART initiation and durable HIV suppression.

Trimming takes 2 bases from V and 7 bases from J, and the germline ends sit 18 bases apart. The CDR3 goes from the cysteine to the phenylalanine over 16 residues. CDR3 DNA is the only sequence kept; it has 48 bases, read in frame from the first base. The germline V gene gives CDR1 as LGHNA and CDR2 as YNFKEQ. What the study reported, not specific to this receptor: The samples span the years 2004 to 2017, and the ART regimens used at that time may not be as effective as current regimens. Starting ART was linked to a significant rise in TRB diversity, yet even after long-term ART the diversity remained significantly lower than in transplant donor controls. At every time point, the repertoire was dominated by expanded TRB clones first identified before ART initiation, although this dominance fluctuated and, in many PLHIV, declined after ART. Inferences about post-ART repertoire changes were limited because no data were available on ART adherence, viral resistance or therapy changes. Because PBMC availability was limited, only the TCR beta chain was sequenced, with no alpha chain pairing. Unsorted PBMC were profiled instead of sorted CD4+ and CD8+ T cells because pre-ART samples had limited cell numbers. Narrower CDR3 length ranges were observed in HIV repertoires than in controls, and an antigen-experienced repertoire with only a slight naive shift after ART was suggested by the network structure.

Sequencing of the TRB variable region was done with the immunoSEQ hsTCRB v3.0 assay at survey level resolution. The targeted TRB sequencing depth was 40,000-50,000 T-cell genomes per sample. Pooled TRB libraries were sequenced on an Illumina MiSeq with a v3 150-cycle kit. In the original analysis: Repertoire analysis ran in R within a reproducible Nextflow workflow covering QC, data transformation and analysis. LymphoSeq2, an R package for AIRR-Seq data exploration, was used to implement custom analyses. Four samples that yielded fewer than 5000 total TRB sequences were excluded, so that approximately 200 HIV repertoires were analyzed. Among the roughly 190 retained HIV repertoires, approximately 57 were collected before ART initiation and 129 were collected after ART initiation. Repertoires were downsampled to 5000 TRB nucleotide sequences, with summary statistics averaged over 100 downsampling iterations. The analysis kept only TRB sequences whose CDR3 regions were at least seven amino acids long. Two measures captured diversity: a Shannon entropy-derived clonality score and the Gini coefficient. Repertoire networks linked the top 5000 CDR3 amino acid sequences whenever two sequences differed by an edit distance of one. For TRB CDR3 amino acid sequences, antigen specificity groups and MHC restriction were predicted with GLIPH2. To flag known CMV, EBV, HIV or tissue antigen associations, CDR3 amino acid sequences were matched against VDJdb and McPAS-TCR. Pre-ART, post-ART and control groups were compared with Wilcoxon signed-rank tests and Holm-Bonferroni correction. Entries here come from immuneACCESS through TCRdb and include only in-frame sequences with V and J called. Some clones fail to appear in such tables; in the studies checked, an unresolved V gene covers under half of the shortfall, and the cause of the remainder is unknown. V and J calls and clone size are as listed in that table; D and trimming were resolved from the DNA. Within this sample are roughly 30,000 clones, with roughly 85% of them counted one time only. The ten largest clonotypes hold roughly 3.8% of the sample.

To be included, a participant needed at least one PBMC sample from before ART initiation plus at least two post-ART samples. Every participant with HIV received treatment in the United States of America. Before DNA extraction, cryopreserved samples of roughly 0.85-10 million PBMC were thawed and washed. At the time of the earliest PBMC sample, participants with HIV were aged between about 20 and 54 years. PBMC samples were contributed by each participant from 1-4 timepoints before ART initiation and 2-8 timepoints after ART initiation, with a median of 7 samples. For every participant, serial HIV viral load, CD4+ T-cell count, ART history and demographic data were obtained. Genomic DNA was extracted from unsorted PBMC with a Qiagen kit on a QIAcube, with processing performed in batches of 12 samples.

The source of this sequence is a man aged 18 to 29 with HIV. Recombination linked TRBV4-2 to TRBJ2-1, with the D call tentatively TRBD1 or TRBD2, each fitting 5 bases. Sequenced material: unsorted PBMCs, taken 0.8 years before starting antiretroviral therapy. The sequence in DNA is TGTGCCAGCAGCCAAAAAATGGCGGCAGAGGGGAATGAGCAGTTCTTC. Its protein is CASSQKMAAEGNEQFF.